Listed below are T cell receptor beta chains from one sample, sequenced in a study of human T cells and chemical hapten exposure. TCRdb re-analysed the RACE reads in MiXCR, keeping a single row per CDR3 protein. This sample has 100,000 or so distinct CDR3 sequences, with about 9.3% found just once. Sequencing was performed on whole blood, taken in connection with sensitization to the hapten diphenylcyclopropenone (DPC). All receptors derive from a woman aged 40-49 years with alopecia areata. Some clones in this sample may be carry-over from other donors' samples. Both conserved end residues are part of each CDR3. The order of the fields is V gene, J gene, D gene, clone size, CDR3 protein, CDR3 DNA. D genes are given only for firm matches. Clone size is not always given. Where it is, it says once, few, many or a class for expanded clones.

V: TRBV4-3
J: TRBJ2-6
D: -
size: once
CDR3: CASSQDRFHVLTF
DNA: TGCGCCAGCAGCCAAGACAGGTTCCACGTCCTGACTTTC

V: TRBV20-1
J: TRBJ2-7
D: -
size: -
CDR3: CSAREGAPRREQYF
DNA: TGCAGTGCTAGGGAAGGGGCACCGCGGCGCGAGCAGTACTTC

V: TRBV29-1
J: TRBJ2-3
D: TRBD2
size: -
CDR3: CSASKLAGDGTDTQYF
DNA: TGCAGCGCTTCCAAACTAGCGGGAGACGGCACAGATACGCAGTATTTT

V: TRBV28
J: TRBJ2-2
D: -
size: many
CDR3: CASSAVSGAGELFF
DNA: TGTGCCAGCAGTGCAGTTTCAGGGGCCGGGGAGCTGTTTTTT

V: TRBV25-1
J: TRBJ2-5
D: -
size: few
CDR3: CASASGKETQYF
DNA: TGTGCCAGCGCCTCAGGGAAAGAGACCCAGTACTTC

V: TRBV7-2
J: TRBJ2-1
D: TRBD2
size: many
CDR3: CASSPRVAGGGNEQFF
DNA: TGTGCCAGCAGCCCAAGGGTAGCGGGAGGAGGAAATGAGCAGTTCTTC

V: TRBV5-4
J: TRBJ2-3
D: TRBD2
size: many
CDR3: CASSMTSGRDLDTQYF
DNA: TGTGCCAGCAGCATGACTAGCGGGAGAGACTTAGATACGCAGTATTTT

V: TRBV7-2
J: TRBJ2-7
D: -
size: few
CDR3: CASSRPSGEQYF
DNA: TGTGCCAGCAGTAGACCCTCCGGGGAGCAGTACTTC

V: TRBV7-6
J: TRBJ2-1
D: -
size: many
CDR3: CASSSGPAAEQFF
DNA: TGTGCCAGCAGCTCGGGACCAGCCGCGGAGCAGTTCTTC

V: TRBV7-9
J: TRBJ2-1
D: -
size: -
CDR3: CATRDRFF
DNA: TGTGCCACCAGAGACAGGTTCTTC

V: TRBV10-3
J: TRBJ2-1
D: TRBD1
size: few
CDR3: CAISTGGTYNEQFF
DNA: TGTGCCATCAGCACAGGGGGGACCTACAATGAGCAGTTCTTC

V: TRBV29-1
J: TRBJ2-2
D: -
size: few
CDR3: CSVVWGFNTGELFF
DNA: TGCAGCGTTGTCTGGGGGTTCAACACCGGGGAGCTGTTTTTT

V: TRBV4-1
J: TRBJ1-4
D: -
size: many
CDR3: CASSHRRERSGEKLFF
DNA: TGCGCCAGCAGCCATCGGCGGGAAAGATCAGGTGAAAAACTGTTTTTT

V: TRBV5-6
J: TRBJ2-7
D: -
size: many
CDR3: CASSPPGRVVYEQYF
DNA: TGTGCCAGCAGCCCGCCAGGCAGGGTTGTCTACGAGCAGTACTTC

V: TRBV11-2
J: TRBJ2-3
D: TRBD2
size: -
CDR3: CASTGTSGRTTDTQYF
DNA: TGTGCCAGCACCGGGACTAGCGGGAGGACCACAGATACGCAGTATTTT

V: TRBV29-1
J: TRBJ2-1
D: -
size: many
CDR3: CSVEGAGNNEQFF
DNA: TGCAGCGTTGAGGGGGCAGGGAACAATGAGCAGTTCTTC

V: TRBV4-1
J: TRBJ2-1
D: TRBD1
size: many
CDR3: CASSQEGQGYNEQFF
DNA: TGCGCCAGCAGCCAAGAGGGACAGGGGTACAATGAGCAGTTCTTC

V: TRBV12-3/TRBV12-4
J: TRBJ2-5
D: TRBD2
size: many
CDR3: CASGSGTSEGGTQYF
DNA: TGTGCCAGCGGCTCCGGGACTAGCGAGGGGGGGACCCAGTACTTC

V: TRBV5-1
J: TRBJ1-1
D: -
size: few
CDR3: CASSFARGGQGTEAFF
DNA: TGCGCCAGCAGCTTTGCCAGGGGCGGTCAGGGCACTGAAGCTTTCTTT

V: TRBV20-1
J: TRBJ1-5
D: -
size: many
CDR3: CSAGRGINQPQHF
DNA: TGCAGTGCGGGCAGGGGAATCAATCAGCCCCAGCATTTT

V: TRBV10-3
J: TRBJ2-3
D: -
size: many
CDR3: CAIIDRPRSDTQYF
DNA: TGTGCCATCATAGACAGGCCCCGGTCAGATACGCAGTATTTT

V: TRBV29-1
J: TRBJ2-2
D: -
size: many
CDR3: CSKREFTGELFF
DNA: TGCAGCAAGAGGGAGTTCACCGGGGAGCTGTTTTTT

V: TRBV19
J: TRBJ1-5
D: -
size: few
CDR3: CASITTHRANQPQHF
DNA: TGTGCCAGTATCACCACCCACAGGGCCAATCAGCCCCAGCATTTT

V: TRBV5-5
J: TRBJ1-5
D: -
size: -
CDR3: CASSLAAGKNQPQHF
DNA: TGTGCCAGCAGCTTGGCGGCAGGGAAAAACCAGCCCCAACATTTT

V: TRBV6-6
J: TRBJ2-3
D: TRBD2
size: few
CDR3: CASRETSGSTDTQYF
DNA: TGTGCCAGCAGGGAGACTAGCGGGAGTACGGATACGCAGTATTTT

V: TRBV12-3/TRBV12-4
J: TRBJ1-2
D: TRBD1
size: many
CDR3: CASSLQGGYGYTF
DNA: TGTGCCAGCAGTTTACAGGGGGGCTATGGCTACACCTTC

V: TRBV28
J: TRBJ2-7
D: TRBD2
size: many
CDR3: CASRLAGPSYEQYF
DNA: TGTGCCAGCCGTCTAGCGGGCCCCTCCTACGAGCAGTACTTC

V: TRBV6-2/TRBV6-3
J: TRBJ2-7
D: -
size: few
CDR3: CASSYRASYEQYF
DNA: TGTGCCAGCAGTTACCGGGCCTCCTACGAGCAGTACTTC

V: TRBV6-2/TRBV6-3
J: TRBJ1-5
D: TRBD1
size: few
CDR3: CASSYNYRPGQTLYSNQPQHF
DNA: TGTGCCAGCAGTTACAATTACCGCCCGGGACAGACCCTTTATAGCAATCAGCCCCAGCATTTT

V: TRBV12-3/TRBV12-4
J: TRBJ1-1
D: TRBD1
size: many
CDR3: CASRDTGGGTEAFF
DNA: TGTGCCAGCAGGGATACAGGGGGTGGCACTGAAGCTTTCTTT

V: TRBV20-1
J: TRBJ2-7
D: TRBD2
size: few
CDR3: CSARRLAEEYF
DNA: TGCAGTGCTCGCCGACTAGCTGAAGAGTACTTC

V: TRBV5-4
J: TRBJ2-3
D: TRBD2
size: many
CDR3: CASSPDIAGGGDTQYF
DNA: TGTGCCAGCAGCCCCGACATAGCGGGAGGGGGAGATACGCAGTATTTT

V: TRBV10-3
J: TRBJ2-2
D: TRBD1
size: -
CDR3: CAIRGGQGVTGELFF
DNA: TGTGCCATCAGGGGCGGACAGGGGGTGACCGGGGAGCTGTTTTTT

V: TRBV6-2/TRBV6-3
J: TRBJ2-1
D: TRBD2
size: -
CDR3: CASSSPEGRESDEQFF
DNA: TGTGCCAGCAGCTCACCAGAGGGGCGGGAGAGCGATGAGCAGTTCTTC

V: TRBV5-6
J: TRBJ2-7
D: -
size: -
CDR3: CASSLTGYEQYF
DNA: TGTGCCAGCAGCTTGACAGGGTACGAGCAGTACTTC

V: TRBV4-3
J: TRBJ2-1
D: -
size: -
CDR3: CASSLRAGLLGNEQFF
DNA: TGCGCCAGCAGCCTGCGGGCGGGACTCCTGGGCAATGAGCAGTTCTTC

V: TRBV11-2
J: TRBJ2-2
D: TRBD2
size: many
CDR3: CASSLGGGRATGELFF
DNA: TGTGCCAGCAGCTTAGGTGGCGGGAGGGCCACCGGGGAGCTGTTTTTT

V: TRBV7-6
J: TRBJ2-5
D: -
size: many
CDR3: CASRTAQGTQYF
DNA: TGTGCCAGCAGGACAGCGCAAGGGACCCAGTACTTC

V: TRBV7-9
J: TRBJ1-5
D: TRBD1
size: -
CDR3: CASSRTGPSNQPQHF
DNA: TGTGCCAGCAGCCGGACAGGTCCAAGCAATCAGCCCCAGCATTTT

V: TRBV12-5
J: TRBJ1-1
D: -
size: -
CDR3: CASGPRDTEAFF
DNA: TGTGCTAGTGGTCCACGGGACACTGAAGCTTTCTTT

V: TRBV6-5
J: TRBJ1-1
D: -
size: many
CDR3: CASSLLVGSTEAFF
DNA: TGTGCCAGCAGTCTCCTTGTGGGCAGCACTGAAGCTTTCTTT